The entry below gives a single TCR beta chain sequence along with its context. As yet, its antigen is unknown. The source of the sample is a study of lymphopenia after photon versus proton radiotherapy. Study outcomes and limitations: Proton therapy kept repertoires fairly stable, unlike photons, which gained effector/memory cells.

V was shortened by 1 base and J by 8 bases, with 23 bases between the two germline ends. CDR3 length: 17 amino acids. Germline V gene sequence: CDR1 LNHDA, CDR2 SQIVND (reference sequence). Clones were read by immunoSEQ multiplex PCR, and TCRdb kept only the in-frame ones, dropping some. The profile covers 70,000 or so clones, with under 95% appearing a single time and less than 3.5% taken by the ten largest. Material: peripheral blood, obtained from a patient treated with photon-based radiotherapy. The receptor was derived from a woman aged 70 to 79 with pancreatic cancer. This rearrangement joins TRBV19 to TRBJ1-2, with TRBD1 as a possible D gene (5 bases). The CDR3 sequence is CASSIVRGTVSSRGYTF. Here the CDR3 DNA reads TGTGCCAGTAGTATAGTTCGGGGCACGGTCAGTTCGAGAGGCTACACCTTC.